This T cell receptor beta chain was documented in a study of post-analysis software for immune sequencing data. Comment on this clonotype: What it binds is unknown.

Germline lookup yields CDR1 SGHRS and CDR2 YFSETQ. V was pared by 1 base and J by 10 bases, with 15 bases between. The CDR3 extends over 14 amino acids. Included in the TCR beta cDNA libraries were unique molecular identifiers. Each CDR3 protein is one row after TCRdb ran MiXCR on the PCR reads. This repertoire shows hundreds of thousands of distinct CDR3 sequences, approximately 59% found once; its top ten account for 11%. General study results and limits: Controls showed significantly higher normalized Chao1 diversity than did multiple sclerosis patients. Patients showed TRBV5-6, TRBV5-1 and TRBV20-1 among four to six TRBV segments more frequent than in controls.

This sequence originates from a girl aged 2-9 years with multiple sclerosis. The sequenced sample was blood. The gene calls are TRBV5-1 and TRBJ2-1; D is tentatively TRBD1 or TRBD2 (5 bases each). The DNA of the CDR3 is TGCGCCAGCAGCTTGAACTCAGGGACGCGGGAGCAGTTCTTC. Translated, it gives CASSLNSGTREQFF.